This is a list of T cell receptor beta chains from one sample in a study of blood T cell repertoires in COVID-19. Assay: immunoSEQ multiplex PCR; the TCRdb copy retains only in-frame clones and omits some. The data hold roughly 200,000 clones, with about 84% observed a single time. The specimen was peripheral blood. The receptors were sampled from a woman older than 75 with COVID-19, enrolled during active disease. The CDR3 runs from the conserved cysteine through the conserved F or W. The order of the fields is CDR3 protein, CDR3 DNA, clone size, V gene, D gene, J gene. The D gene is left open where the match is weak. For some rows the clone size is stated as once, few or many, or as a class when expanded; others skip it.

CDR3 protein: CATSRGLGPYEQYF; CDR3 DNA: TGTGCCACCAGCAGAGGACTGGGGCCCTACGAGCAGTACTTC; clone size: -; V gene: TRBV15; D gene: -; J gene: TRBJ2-7
CDR3 protein: CASSLVGGEKLFF; CDR3 DNA: TGCGCCAGCAGCTTGGTGGGAGGGGAAAAACTGTTTTTT; clone size: -; V gene: TRBV5-1; D gene: -; J gene: TRBJ1-4
CDR3 protein: CASSPSGETQYF; CDR3 DNA: TGTGCCAGCAGCCCCAGCGGAGAGACCCAGTACTTC; clone size: once; V gene: TRBV11-2; D gene: -; J gene: TRBJ2-5
CDR3 protein: CASSWGRGYTF; CDR3 DNA: TGTGCCAGCAGCTGGGGGCGTGGCTACACCTTC; clone size: -; V gene: TRBV7-2; D gene: -; J gene: TRBJ1-2
CDR3 protein: CSVGGINTEAFF; CDR3 DNA: TGCAGCGTGGGGGGGATTAACACTGAAGCTTTCTTT; clone size: -; V gene: TRBV29-1; D gene: -; J gene: TRBJ1-1
CDR3 protein: CASSKGRTRGTDTQYF; CDR3 DNA: TGTGCCAGCAGCAAGGGGCGGACTAGGGGCACAGATACGCAGTATTTT; clone size: -; V gene: TRBV5-5; D gene: TRBD2; J gene: TRBJ2-3
CDR3 protein: CASSESGGWNTEAFF; CDR3 DNA: TGTGCCAGCAGTGAGAGCGGGGGGTGGAACACTGAAGCTTTCTTT; clone size: once; V gene: TRBV6-1; D gene: -; J gene: TRBJ1-1
CDR3 protein: CASSLNPRGYGSGANVLTF; CDR3 DNA: TGTGCCAGCAGCTTAAACCCTCGGGGGTACGGCTCTGGGGCCAACGTCCTGACTTTC; clone size: -; V gene: TRBV7-3; D gene: -; J gene: TRBJ2-6
CDR3 protein: CASSQEVLAGREQYF; CDR3 DNA: TGCGCCAGCAGCCAAGAGGTACTAGCGGGGAGGGAGCAGTACTTC; clone size: -; V gene: TRBV4-1; D gene: TRBD2; J gene: TRBJ2-7
CDR3 protein: CASTGERQLNNEQFF; CDR3 DNA: TGTGCCAGCACAGGGGAACGGCAGTTGAACAATGAGCAGTTCTTC; clone size: -; V gene: TRBV6-6; D gene: -; J gene: TRBJ2-1
CDR3 protein: CASSSTQPLYGYTF; CDR3 DNA: TGTGCCAGCAGTTCAACACAGCCTCTATATGGCTACACCTTC; clone size: -; V gene: TRBV28; D gene: -; J gene: TRBJ1-2
CDR3 protein: CASSSLRKETQYF; CDR3 DNA: TGTGCCAGCAGCTCCCTCAGGAAAGAGACCCAGTACTTC; clone size: -; V gene: TRBV6-5; D gene: -; J gene: TRBJ2-5
CDR3 protein: CASSFHLQRGQPQHF; CDR3 DNA: TGTGCCAGCAGCTTCCACCTACAACGGGGTCAGCCCCAGCATTTT; clone size: -; V gene: TRBV7-2; D gene: -; J gene: TRBJ1-5
CDR3 protein: CASRLDSEYGYTF; CDR3 DNA: TGTGCCAGCAGACTGGACAGCGAGTATGGCTACACCTTC; clone size: -; V gene: TRBV7-9; D gene: -; J gene: TRBJ1-2
CDR3 protein: CASSRTTGRASGANVLTF; CDR3 DNA: TGTGCCAGCAGCCGCACAACAGGGAGAGCCTCTGGGGCCAACGTCCTGACTTTC; clone size: -; V gene: TRBV7-9; D gene: -; J gene: TRBJ2-6
CDR3 protein: CASSLVGGSGNTIYF; CDR3 DNA: TGTGCCAGCAGCTTGGTGGGGGGCTCTGGAAACACCATATATTTT; clone size: -; V gene: TRBV5-5; D gene: -; J gene: TRBJ1-3
CDR3 protein: CATSEKQGNGYTF; CDR3 DNA: TGTGCCACCAGTGAGAAGCAGGGGAATGGCTACACCTTC; clone size: -; V gene: TRBV24-1; D gene: -; J gene: TRBJ1-2
CDR3 protein: CASRQQGTALKNTIYF; CDR3 DNA: TGTGCCAGTAGACAACAGGGGACTGCGCTTAAAAACACCATATATTTT; clone size: once; V gene: TRBV19; D gene: TRBD1; J gene: TRBJ1-3
CDR3 protein: CASSPPSAGSRNEQFF; CDR3 DNA: TGTGCCAGCTCACCCCCCTCCGCGGGGAGTAGGAATGAGCAGTTCTTC; clone size: -; V gene: TRBV18; D gene: -; J gene: TRBJ2-1
CDR3 protein: CASSLGQGAGSTEAFF; CDR3 DNA: TGTGCCAGCAGTTTGGGACAGGGGGCGGGGAGCACTGAAGCTTTCTTT; clone size: -; V gene: TRBV28; D gene: TRBD1; J gene: TRBJ1-1
CDR3 protein: CASSQERTDNEQFF; CDR3 DNA: TGTGCCAGCAGCCAAGAGCGGACAGACAATGAGCAGTTCTTC; clone size: -; V gene: TRBV4-2; D gene: -; J gene: TRBJ2-1
CDR3 protein: CASRTGSNTEAFF; CDR3 DNA: TGTGCCAGCAGGACAGGGTCCAACACTGAAGCTTTCTTT; clone size: -; V gene: TRBV6-5; D gene: TRBD1; J gene: TRBJ1-1
CDR3 protein: CASSLGGLVAGLDTQYF; CDR3 DNA: TGTGCCAGCAGCTTAGGGGGCTTGGTAGCGGGACTAGATACGCAGTATTTT; clone size: -; V gene: TRBV11-2; D gene: TRBD2; J gene: TRBJ2-3
CDR3 protein: CASSYGLTQFF; CDR3 DNA: TGTGCCAGCAGTTACGGACTAACGCAGTTCTTC; clone size: -; V gene: TRBV6-5; D gene: -; J gene: TRBJ2-1
CDR3 protein: CASSSSFGNEQFF; CDR3 DNA: TGTGCCAGCAGCTCCTCGTTCGGCAATGAGCAGTTCTTC; clone size: -; V gene: TRBV3-1/TRBV3-2; D gene: -; J gene: TRBJ2-1
CDR3 protein: CASSQGTGTSYEQYF; CDR3 DNA: TGTGCCAGCAGTCAGGGAACAGGAACTTCCTACGAGCAGTACTTC; clone size: -; V gene: TRBV27; D gene: -; J gene: TRBJ2-7
CDR3 protein: CASSLTGEETQYF; CDR3 DNA: TGTGCCAGCAGCTTAACCGGGGAAGAGACCCAGTACTTC; clone size: -; V gene: TRBV11-3; D gene: -; J gene: TRBJ2-5
CDR3 protein: CASSVRDTSSGANVLTF; CDR3 DNA: TGTGCCAGCAGCGTCCGGGACACGAGCTCTGGGGCCAACGTCCTGACTTTC; clone size: -; V gene: TRBV7-3; D gene: -; J gene: TRBJ2-6
CDR3 protein: CASSRDRARGEQYF; CDR3 DNA: TGCGCCAGCAGCCGCGACAGGGCGAGGGGCGAGCAGTACTTC; clone size: -; V gene: TRBV5-1; D gene: TRBD1; J gene: TRBJ2-7
CDR3 protein: CASSQDGAGTDTQYF; CDR3 DNA: TGCGCCAGCAGCCAAGATGGGGCAGGCACAGATACGCAGTATTTT; clone size: -; V gene: TRBV4-1; D gene: -; J gene: TRBJ2-3
CDR3 protein: CASSYSRTVNTEAFF; CDR3 DNA: TGTGCCAGCAGTTACTCCCGGACAGTGAACACTGAAGCTTTCTTT; clone size: once; V gene: TRBV6-5; D gene: -; J gene: TRBJ1-1
CDR3 protein: CATTNRQGEDYTF; CDR3 DNA: TGTGCCACCACCAACCGACAGGGGGAAGACTACACCTTC; clone size: once; V gene: TRBV10-3; D gene: TRBD1; J gene: TRBJ1-2
CDR3 protein: CASSLRDRGNEQFF; CDR3 DNA: TGCGCCAGCAGCTTGCGGGACAGGGGGAATGAGCAGTTCTTC; clone size: -; V gene: TRBV5-1; D gene: TRBD1; J gene: TRBJ2-1
CDR3 protein: CASSQVGQGKDNQPQHF; CDR3 DNA: TGTGCCAGCAGCCAAGTTGGACAGGGAAAGGACAATCAGCCCCAGCATTTT; clone size: -; V gene: TRBV3-1/TRBV3-2; D gene: TRBD1; J gene: TRBJ1-5
CDR3 protein: CASSGYPGTGVAGNSPLHF; CDR3 DNA: TGTGCCAGCAGCGGCTACCCCGGGACAGGGGTAGCCGGTAATTCACCCCTCCACTTT; clone size: -; V gene: TRBV5-8; D gene: TRBD1; J gene: TRBJ1-6
CDR3 protein: CASTGLAGNTGELFF; CDR3 DNA: TGTGCCAGCACGGGACTAGCGGGGAACACCGGGGAGCTGTTTTTT; clone size: -; V gene: TRBV2; D gene: TRBD2; J gene: TRBJ2-2
CDR3 protein: CASSSAGGGTYEQYF; CDR3 DNA: TGCGCCAGCAGCTCGGCAGGGGGAGGAACCTACGAGCAGTACTTC; clone size: -; V gene: TRBV5-1; D gene: -; J gene: TRBJ2-7
CDR3 protein: CASRTDLRGPQHF; CDR3 DNA: TGTGCCAGCCGGACAGACCTCCGTGGGCCCCAGCATTTT; clone size: -; V gene: TRBV2; D gene: -; J gene: TRBJ1-5
CDR3 protein: CASRSLAASSYEQYF; CDR3 DNA: TGTGCCAGCAGGTCACTAGCGGCAAGCTCCTACGAGCAGTACTTC; clone size: -; V gene: TRBV6-5; D gene: TRBD2; J gene: TRBJ2-7
CDR3 protein: CASSQGGTGTLQPQHF; CDR3 DNA: TGTGCCAGCAGCCAAGGGGGAACAGGGACCCTTCAGCCCCAGCATTTT; clone size: -; V gene: TRBV3-1/TRBV3-2; D gene: -; J gene: TRBJ1-5
CDR3 protein: CASSLFAYRLDTQYF; CDR3 DNA: TGTGCCAGCAGTTTATTCGCCTATAGATTGGATACGCAGTATTTT; clone size: -; V gene: TRBV28; D gene: -; J gene: TRBJ2-3
CDR3 protein: CASSSQVGGTTGYTF; CDR3 DNA: TGTGCCAGCAGTTCCCAGGTGGGGGGTACCACTGGCTACACCTTC; clone size: -; V gene: TRBV6-5; D gene: -; J gene: TRBJ1-2
CDR3 protein: CATSRDRTGRYEQYF; CDR3 DNA: TGTGCCACCAGCAGAGACAGGACAGGGCGATACGAGCAGTACTTC; clone size: -; V gene: TRBV15; D gene: TRBD1; J gene: TRBJ2-7